This TCR beta chain originates from a study of shared clonotypes between healthy human individuals. General study points: Though the depth was large, rarefaction showed that sorted-subset sequencing was incomplete.

This clone was counted a few times. Its target is not known. The assay was immunoSEQ multiplex PCR, and TCRdb's table has in-frame clones only and misses some. The table lists about 1 million clones, roughly 80% of them singletons. The V gene's germline CDR1 is SNHLY and CDR2 FYNNEI. CDR3 length: 13 amino acids. V dropped 4 bases and J dropped 12 bases, with 19 bases sitting between them. This TCR derives from a man aged 18 to 29 in good health. This chain joins TRBV2 and TRBJ2-7, with D perhaps matching TRBD2 (6 bases). Sequences were obtained from memory CD4+ T cells sorted from blood. Noted subset: CD45RA-negative fraction. The CDR3 loop reads CASSGIVGEVGYF. DNA for the CDR3: TGTGCCAGCAGTGGGATCGTTGGGGAGGTCGGGTACTTC.